The T cell receptor (beta chain) under discussion was sequenced for a study of T cell responses to AZD1222 COVID-19 vaccine. CDR3 size: 11 residues. Trimming removed 2 bases from V and 7 bases from J, with 8 bases in between. The germline gives CDR1 DFQATT, CDR2 SNEGSKA (reference sequence). Assay: immunoSEQ multiplex PCR; the TCRdb copy retains only in-frame clones and omits some. The table includes some 30,000 clones, under 90% detected once. The sequencing used peripheral blood, collected on day 0 of AZD1222 vaccination. The receptor's source is an adult in good health. This chain uses TRBV20-1 with TRBJ1-1; D not certain. CDR3 protein: CSARHSIEAFF. The CDR3 nucleotides read TGCAGTGCTAGACACTCGATTGAAGCTTTCTTT.